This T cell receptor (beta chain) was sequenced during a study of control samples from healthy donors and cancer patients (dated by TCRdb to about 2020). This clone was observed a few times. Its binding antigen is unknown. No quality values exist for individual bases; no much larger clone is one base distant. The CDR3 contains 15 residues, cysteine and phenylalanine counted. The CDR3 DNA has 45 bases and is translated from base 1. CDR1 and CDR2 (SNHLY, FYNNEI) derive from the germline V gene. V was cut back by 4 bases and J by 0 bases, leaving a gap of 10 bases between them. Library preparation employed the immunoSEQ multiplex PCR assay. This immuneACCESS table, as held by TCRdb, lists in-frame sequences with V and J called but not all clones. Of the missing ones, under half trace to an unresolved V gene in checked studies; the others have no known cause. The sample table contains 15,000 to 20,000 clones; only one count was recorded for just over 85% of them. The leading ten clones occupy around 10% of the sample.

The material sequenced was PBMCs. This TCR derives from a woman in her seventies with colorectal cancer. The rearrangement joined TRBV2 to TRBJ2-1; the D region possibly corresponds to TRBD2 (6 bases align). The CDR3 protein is CASSVSGSSYNEQFF. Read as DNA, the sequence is TGTGCCAGCAGTGTTAGCGGTAGCTCCTACAATGAGCAGTTCTTC.